This T cell receptor beta chain comes out of a study of early T cells in non-severe SARS-CoV-2 infection. V gave up 4 bases and J gave up 4 bases; unmatched junction bases: 7. Germline CDR1 is DFQATT and CDR2 is SNEGSKA (reference sequence). The CDR3 consists of 16 residues. Findings of the study overall: Reliance on VDJdb matching favored anti-spike CD8 responses; private and CD4 specificities were missed.

This clonotype was seen repeatedly, ten times or more. No antigen is known for it. TCRdb analysed the 5' RACE reads with MiXCR anew, one entry per CDR3 protein. The top ten clones hold 1.3% of a sample with about 99,000 distinct CDR3 sequences, roughly 15% of them seen once. The J gene is TRBJ2-1, the V gene TRBV20-1; TRBD2 matches at 13 bases. Material: whole blood. The origin of this receptor is an adult who was a healthcare worker with PCR-confirmed SARS-CoV-2 infection or an uninfected control (not recorded which). CDR3 coding DNA: TGCAGTGCTATTCTTTCGGGACTAGCGGGATACAATGAGCAGTTCTTC. Encoded protein: CSAILSGLAGYNEQFF.